Below are 32 T cell receptor beta chains sequenced from a single sample in a study of T cell responses to AZD1222 COVID-19 vaccine. Sequencing used immunoSEQ multiplex PCR; TCRdb keeps in-frame clones, though not all of them. This sample has around 140,000 clones, with roughly 92% found just once. This material consisted of peripheral blood, taken 28 days after the second AZD1222 dose. Every receptor here comes from an adult who received the AZD1222 COVID-19 vaccine.

The chain recombines TRBV2 with TRBJ2-3; the D is unclear. CDR1 SNHLY and CDR2 FYNNEI come from the germline V gene. There are 12 residues in the CDR3. Deletions cut 6 bases from V and 6 bases from J, with 10 bases between. Here the CDR3 reads CASRGNMDTQYF. The DNA for the CDR3 is TGTGCCAGCAGAGGTAACATGGATACGCAGTATTTT.

This chain links TRBV4-1 with TRBJ1-2; no definite D call. This CDR3 comprises 14 residues. Germline V CDR1 and CDR2: MGHRA, YSYEKL. Trimming shortened V by 1 base and J by 8 bases, and 14 bases separated the two germline ends. The CDR3 region is CASSQVGETRGYTF. DNA of the CDR3: TGCGCCAGCAGCCAAGTCGGGGAAACGAGGGGCTACACCTTC.

This CDR3 reads CASSLQANGEWSPLHF. CDR3 nucleotide sequence: TGTGCCAGCAGCTTACAGGCCAACGGAGAATGGTCACCCCTCCACTTT. The chain employs TRBV7-3 and TRBJ1-6; D uncertain. Per germline, CDR1 SGHTA and CDR2 FQGTGA. Trimming took 2 bases from V and 10 from J, leaving 18 bases between them. The CDR3 length is 16 residues. Together with reference TRBV7-3 and TRBJ1-6, the CDR3 gives the full variable domain: GAGVSQTPSNKVTEKGKYVELRCDPISGHTALYWYRQSLGQGPEFLIYFQGTGAADDSGLPNDRFFAVRPEGSVSTLKIQRTERGDSAVYLCASSLQANGEWSPLHFGNGTRLTVT.

The table lists this clone with a count of one. The CDR3 DNA reads TGTGCCAGCAGGCTAGGACAGGACGAGCAGTACTTC. Protein product: CASRLGQDEQYF. The rearrangement joins TRBV6-6 to TRBJ2-7; 7 bases are shared with TRBD1. V lost 6 bases to trimming and J lost 5 bases; unmatched junction nucleotides: 4. The CDR3 has 12 residues. The germline V gene encodes CDR1 MNHNY and CDR2 SVGAGI (reference sequence).

The chain recombines TRBV9 with TRBJ1-2, with D possibly TRBD1 on 6 matching bases. The CDR3 has 13 residues. Germline CDR1 is SGDLS and CDR2 is YYNGEE. With 4 bases removed from V and 7 bases from J, the gap between germline ends came to 14 bases. In DNA form, the CDR3 reads TGTGCCAGCAGCCGAACAGGGCTGACTGGCTACACCTTC. Its translation is CASSRTGLTGYTF.

This clone was observed once. V is TRBV7-2 and J is TRBJ2-7, with 9 bases identical to TRBD2. With 0 bases clipped from V and 11 bases from J, the junction kept 17 bases outside the gene matches. The CDR3 consists of 17 residues. Per the germline V gene, CDR1 is SGHTA and CDR2 is FQGNSA. This CDR3 is CASSLAGGSSGVRLEYV. The CDR3 DNA is TGTGCCAGCAGCTTAGCAGGTGGTTCTAGCGGGGTTCGCCTGGAGTACGTC.

J is TRBJ1-2 and V is TRBV3-1 (or the pseudogene TRBV3-2); TRBD1 agrees at 9 bases. The CDR3 covers 15 residues. CDR1 and CDR2 (germline): LGHDT, YNNKEL (reference sequence). The ends lost 2 bases at V and 6 bases at J; junction bases unmatched: 7. The CDR3 region is CASSQLRDRANGYTF. The CDR3 DNA reads as TGTGCCAGCAGCCAACTTAGGGACAGGGCCAATGGCTACACCTTC.

J is TRBJ2-1 and V is TRBV7-9; 7 positions agree with TRBD1. The germline V gene encodes CDR1 SEHNR and CDR2 FQNEAQ (reference sequence). J lost 8 bases, V lost 2 bases, and 6 bases had no gene match. The CDR3 spans 14 residues. CDR3 residues: CASSLTTGFHEQFF. The CDR3 nucleotides are TGTGCCAGCAGCTTAACGACAGGGTTCCATGAGCAGTTCTTC.

Here the CDR3 reads CASSPPGTGSQETQYF. DNA for the CDR3: TGCGCCAGCAGCCCCCCCGGGACTGGGAGTCAAGAGACCCAGTACTTC. J is TRBJ2-5 and V is TRBV5-1, with a weak D call TRBD2 (6 bases). The V end lost 4 bases, the J end lost 2 bases, and 18 bases lay between the germline ends. CDR3 length: 16 amino acids. Germline-derived CDR1 and CDR2 are SGHRS and YFSETQ.

The chain combines TRBV7-9 with TRBJ1-4; a possible D gene is TRBD1 (5 bases). Trimming removed 3 bases from V and 3 bases from J, with 8 bases in between. The CDR3 runs 14 residues. Germline assignment: CDR1 SEHNR and CDR2 FQNEAQ (reference sequence). CDR3 DNA: TGTGCCAGCAGCTTGGGGGACCCTAATGAAAAACTGTTTTTT. Its translation: CASSLGDPNEKLFF.

This chain uses TRBV30 with TRBJ1-2; 11 nucleotides align to TRBD1. The CDR3 length is 14 residues. The germline V gene has CDR1 GTSNPN and CDR2 SVGIG (reference sequence). Trimming at V came to 0 bases and at J to 6 bases, leaving 3 bases not matched to a gene. DNA of the CDR3: TGTGCCTGGAGTGTGGACAGGGGGCCTGATGGCTACACCTTC. This translates into CAWSVDRGPDGYTF. Variable domain in full (rest from reference TRBV30 and TRBJ1-2): SQTIHQWPATLVQPVGSPLSLECTVEGTSNPNLYWYRQAAGRGLQLLFYSVGIGQISSEVPQNLSASRPQDRQFILSSKKLLLSDSGFYLCAWSVDRGPDGYTFGSGTRLTVV.

The chain carries TRBV9 and TRBJ2-1, with D possibly matching TRBD2 (7 bases). V lost 4 bases, J lost 7 bases, and 18 bases lay in between. The CDR3 is 15 residues long. Germline CDR1 reads SGDLS; CDR2 reads YYNGEE. Written as DNA, the CDR3 is TGTGCCAGCAGCCCCCACGGGGGGCCGTTTAATGAGCAGTTCTTC. Translation: CASSPHGGPFNEQFF.

This clone turned up a few times. This sequence joins TRBV5-1 and TRBJ1-6; weak D call: TRBD1 (6 bases). Germline loops: CDR1 SGHRS, CDR2 YFSETQ. This CDR3 contains 15 residues. V was clipped by 6 bases and J by 13 bases, with 23 bases between them. The CDR3 DNA reads TGCGCCAGCAAATCACAAGGGACAACGAATTTTCCCCTCCACTTT. Translation: CASKSQGTTNFPLHF.

V is TRBV7-2 and J is TRBJ2-7; TRBD1 aligns across 7 bases. Germline CDR1 SGHTA, CDR2 FQGNSA. V lost 1 base, J lost 3 bases, and 6 bases stayed unmatched. The length of the CDR3 is 15 residues. CDR3: CASSLDRGSHYEQYV. CDR3 nucleotides: TGTGCCAGCAGCTTAGACAGGGGCTCCCACTACGAGCAGTACGTC.

The CDR3 DNA reads as TGTGCCAGCAGCGGACTAGCGGGGGATACAGATACGCAGTATTTT. Protein: CASSGLAGDTDTQYF. The chain couples TRBV7-6 to TRBJ2-3; 13 nucleotides agree with TRBD2. Germline loops: CDR1 SGHVS, CDR2 FNYEAQ. After removal of 5 bases from V and 3 bases from J, the junction contained 2 bases not matched to a gene. The CDR3 loop spans 15 amino acids. Combining the CDR3 with reference TRBV7-6 and TRBJ2-3 gives the whole variable domain GAGVSQSPRYKVTKRGQDVALRCDPISGHVSLYWYRQALGQGPEFLTYFNYEAQQDKSGLPNDRFSAERPEGSISTLTIQRTEQRDSAMYRCASSGLAGDTDTQYFGPGTRLTVL.

The chain is built from TRBV29-1 and TRBJ1-5; TRBD1 matches at 7 bases. This CDR3 contains 13 residues. V lost 6 bases and J lost 6; bases outside the gene matches: 8. The V gene's germline CDR1 is SQVTM and CDR2 ANQGSEA. The CDR3 spells CSVQQGLGQPQHF. CDR3 bases: TGCAGCGTGCAACAGGGGTTGGGTCAGCCCCAGCATTTT.

This rearrangement joins TRBV6-4 to TRBJ2-2; D uncertain. Germline CDR1 reads MRHNA; CDR2 reads SNTAGT. The ends were cut back, 2 bases at V and 3 bases at J, with 4 bases in the middle. The CDR3 has 13 amino acids. The CDR3 here is CASSDSDTGELFF. The DNA of the CDR3 is TGTGCCAGCAGTGACAGCGACACCGGGGAGCTGTTTTTT.

The chain employs TRBV9 and TRBJ2-7, with D perhaps TRBD1 (5 bases). Germline CDR1 SGDLS, CDR2 YYNGEE. The CDR3 spans 14 residues. The ends were cut back, 4 bases at V and 2 bases at J, with 13 bases in the middle. The DNA for the CDR3 is TGTGCCAGCAGCTTCAGCAGGGATCCCTACGAGCAGTACTTC. This translates into CASSFSRDPYEQYF.

The chain couples TRBV5-4 to TRBJ1-2, with TRBD1 as a possible D gene (6 bases). V dropped 1 base and J dropped 4 bases, with 14 bases sitting between them. Germline V gene sequence: CDR1 SGHNT, CDR2 YYREEE (reference sequence). The CDR3 length is 15 residues. The CDR3 region is CASSLWGAGVYGYTF. The DNA for the CDR3 is TGTGCCAGCAGCTTGTGGGGGGCAGGGGTCTATGGCTACACCTTC.

This clone was picked up a small number of times. As DNA, the CDR3 is TGTGCCAGTAGTCGATCCGCGGGACAGAATTACGAGCAGTACTTC. This encodes CASSRSAGQNYEQYF. The rearrangement links TRBV19 to TRBJ2-7; the D gene is possibly TRBD1 (7 bases). The germline V gene encodes CDR1 LNHDA and CDR2 SQIVND (reference sequence). The CDR3 has 15 amino acids. V lost 5 bases and J 4 bases, leaving 18 bases between the germline ends.

V gene TRBV29-1 combines with J gene TRBJ2-5; no reliable D call. The length of the CDR3 is 13 residues. Germline V gene sequence: CDR1 SQVTM, CDR2 ANQGSEA. Trimming removed 6 bases from V and 2 bases from J, with 13 bases in between. CDR3 in amino acids: CSVGNSAQETQYF. CDR3 bases: TGCAGCGTCGGTAACAGCGCTCAAGAGACCCAGTACTTC.

The rearrangement links TRBV7-9 to TRBJ1-5; 8 nucleotides line up with TRBD1. This CDR3 contains 15 residues. Per germline, CDR1 SEHNR and CDR2 FQNEAQ (reference sequence). The junction had 6 bases not matched to a gene; V was cut back by 1 base and J by 7 bases. The CDR3 coding sequence is TGTGCCAGCAGCTTAGGGACAGGGATTAACCAGCCCCAGCATTTT. Amino acids: CASSLGTGINQPQHF.

V and J are TRBV3-1 (or the pseudogene TRBV3-2) and TRBJ1-5; TRBD1 agrees at 7 bases. Germline values: CDR1 LGHDT, CDR2 YNNKEL (reference sequence). There are 14 residues in the CDR3. J lost 7 bases, V lost 2 bases, and 5 bases had no gene match. CDR3 DNA sequence: TGTGCCAGCAGCCAACAGACAGGGAGGCAGCCCCAGCATTTT. Translated: CASSQQTGRQPQHF.

The chain uses TRBV7-2 and TRBJ2-1; perhaps TRBD2 as D (6 bases). V was cut by 3 bases and J by 5 bases, with 23 bases left in between. The CDR3 covers 18 residues. Looked up from germline, CDR1 is SGHTA and CDR2 is FQGNSA. The CDR3 sequence: CASSFLPGRGNRNNEQFF. The CDR3, as DNA: TGTGCCAGCAGCTTTTTACCCGGTCGGGGGAACAGGAACAATGAGCAGTTCTTC.

This chain connects TRBV13 to TRBJ2-3; D is undetermined. The CDR3 totals 15 residues. The germline V gene encodes CDR1 PRHDT and CDR2 FYEKMQ (reference sequence). V lost 1 base and J 6 bases, leaving 14 bases between the germline ends. CDR3 protein: CASSLVDTPRDTQYF. The CDR3, as DNA: TGTGCCAGCAGCTTAGTCGATACACCTAGGGATACGCAGTATTTT.

Here the CDR3 DNA reads TGTGCCAGCAGCTATAGCGGGGGGAGGGAGACCCAGTACTTC. It specifies CASSYSGGRETQYF. The rearrangement uses TRBV6-2 or TRBV6-3 and TRBJ2-5, with 10 bases fitting TRBD2. Trimming removed 6 bases from V and 5 bases from J; junction bases left unmatched: 6. Germline V lookup: CDR1 MNHEY, CDR2 SVGEGT. The CDR3 totals 14 residues.

The rearrangement joins TRBV27 to TRBJ2-7; the match to TRBD2 covers 10 bases. This CDR3 contains 15 residues. The V gene end was trimmed by 3 bases and the J gene end by 3 bases; junction bases not matched to a gene: 5. Germline V gives CDR1 MNHEY, CDR2 SMNVEV (reference sequence). CDR3 nucleotide sequence: TGTGCCAGCAGTTTGTCTAGCGGGAGTGTCTACGAGCAGTACTTC. Translation gives CASSLSSGSVYEQYF.

V usage is TRBV24-1 and J usage is TRBJ1-5; 10 positions agree with TRBD1. J gave up 1 base and V 3 bases, and 2 bases lay outside the gene matches. The CDR3 spans 16 residues. Looked up from germline, CDR1 is KGHDR and CDR2 is SFDVKD. Written as DNA, the CDR3 is TGTGCCACCAGTGATAAGGACAGGGGGAGCAATCAGCCCCAGCATTTT. Its protein product is CATSDKDRGSNQPQHF.

The chain is built from TRBV5-5 and TRBJ1-1, with D tentatively TRBD1 (5 bases). The CDR3 spans 16 residues. Trimming removed 2 bases from V and 1 base from J, with 15 bases in between. Germline CDR1 and CDR2: SGHKS and YYEKEE (reference sequence). CDR3 DNA sequence: TGTGCCAGCAGCTTTCAGGAAGGGACTGGGAACACTGAAGCTTTCTTT. As protein: CASSFQEGTGNTEAFF.

This clone turned up a few times. This chain links TRBV6-5 with TRBJ1-3, with D uncertain. Deletions cut 4 bases from V and 2 bases from J, with 12 bases between. Germline CDR1 reads MNHEY; CDR2 reads SVGAGI. This CDR3 has 15 amino acids. CDR3 in DNA: TGTGCCAGCAGTTCCCCCAGGAATCCTGGAAACACCATATATTTT. Residues: CASSSPRNPGNTIYF.

The chain is built from TRBV18 and TRBJ1-2; 8 nucleotides line up with TRBD1. The length of the CDR3 is 18 residues. CDR1 KGHSH and CDR2 LQKENI come from the germline V gene. Trimming at V came to 6 bases and at J to 6 bases, leaving 21 bases not matched to a gene. The CDR3 sequence: CASSTRVGTGIIMDGYTF. CDR3 in DNA: TGTGCCAGCTCGACGAGAGTAGGGACAGGAATAATAATGGATGGCTACACCTTC. The full variable domain, in which reference TRBV18 and TRBJ1-2 provide the parts outside the CDR3, is NAGVMQNPRHLVRRRGQEARLRCSPMKGHSHVYWYRQLPEEGLKFMVYLQKENIIDESGMPKERFSAEFPKEGPSILRIQQVVRGDSAAYFCASSTRVGTGIIMDGYTFGSGTRLTVV.

This sequence joins TRBV5-1 and TRBJ1-2; 9 bases match TRBD1. Germline V CDR1 and CDR2: SGHRS, YFSETQ. The CDR3 sequence is 13 residues long. The ends lost 4 bases at V and 10 bases at J; junction bases unmatched: 8. As DNA, the CDR3 is TGCGCCAGCAGCATAGCGACAGGGGGGGCCTACACCTTC. This translates into CASSIATGGAYTF.